A selection of T cell receptor beta chains follows, all from one sample in a study of shared clonotypes between healthy human individuals. The repertoire was sequenced with immunoSEQ multiplex PCR; TCRdb's copy has only in-frame clones and lacks some. Of millions of clones in the sample, approximately 94% were seen once. Sequencing used naive CD8+ T cells sorted from blood. These receptors were taken from a man aged 18-30 years in good health. Both conserved end residues are part of each CDR3. D genes are given only for firm matches. Some rows mark clone size as missing; the rest say once, few, many or name a class of expanded clone.

length	size	J	V	D	DNA	CDR3
13	once	TRBJ2-7	TRBV14	.	TGTGCCAGCAGAGGACACCACTCCTACGAGCAGTACTTC	CASRGHHSYEQYF
12	.	TRBJ2-3	TRBV19	.	TGTGCCAGTTCAGACAGCACAGATACGCAGTATTTT	CASSDSTDTQYF
15	.	TRBJ2-1	TRBV6-5	.	TGTGCCAGCAGTTATCCGCCTCACTCCTACAATGAGCAGTTCTTC	CASSYPPHSYNEQFF
16	.	TRBJ2-1	TRBV9	TRBD1	TGTGCCAGCAGCCCCACGGGACAGGTTTCCTACAATGAGCAGTTCTTC	CASSPTGQVSYNEQFF
13	.	TRBJ2-7	TRBV11-2	.	TGTGCCAGCAGCTTAGGCGTCTCCTACGAGCAGTACTTC	CASSLGVSYEQYF
13	many	TRBJ2-5	TRBV30	TRBD2	TGTGCCCTTTTAGCGGGAGAGGGTGAGACCCAGTACTTC	CALLAGEGETQYF
16	.	TRBJ2-2	TRBV15	.	TGTGCCACCAGCAGAGATCCACAAACAAACACCGGGGAGCTGTTTTTT	CATSRDPQTNTGELFF
14	.	TRBJ2-7	TRBV27	TRBD1	TGTGCCAGCAGCTCCCTTGGACAGGGGGACGAGCAGTACTTC	CASSSLGQGDEQYF
15	.	TRBJ1-4	TRBV18	.	TGTGCCAGCTCACCACAACGGGATCCTAATGAAAAACTGTTTTTT	CASSPQRDPNEKLFF
16	.	TRBJ2-5	TRBV4-1	TRBD1	TGCGCCAGCAGCGGCCCCGGGACAGGGGGCCTAGAGACCCAGTACTTC	CASSGPGTGGLETQYF
13	.	TRBJ2-1	TRBV28	.	TGTGCCAGCGGGGAAAGCTCCTACAATGAGCAGTTCTTC	CASGESSYNEQFF
15	.	TRBJ2-2	TRBV6-5	TRBD2	TGTGCCAGCAGCCCGACTAGCGGGAAATCCGGGGAGCTGTTTTTT	CASSPTSGKSGELFF
17	.	TRBJ2-7	TRBV4-1	.	TGCGCCAGCAGCCAAGATTCCCAGTGGGGGGAGCACTACGAGCAGTACTTC	CASSQDSQWGEHYEQYF
14	.	TRBJ1-2	TRBV5-6	TRBD1	TGTGCCAGCAGCTGGGGGACAGGGAACTATGGCTACACCTTC	CASSWGTGNYGYTF
12	.	TRBJ2-7	TRBV21-1	.	TGTGCCAGCAGCGATACGAACTACGAGCAGTACTTC	CASSDTNYEQYF
15	few	TRBJ1-4	TRBV5-1	.	TGCGCCAGCAGCTTGGGGACAGCAACTAATGAAAAACTGTTTTTT	CASSLGTATNEKLFF
14	.	TRBJ2-7	TRBV5-1	.	TGCGCCAGCAGCTTGAGGGCAGGGGCCTACGAGCAGTACTTC	CASSLRAGAYEQYF
15	.	TRBJ2-7	TRBV6-5	.	TGTGCCAGCAGTCTATTCGGAAACAGGGTTGACGAGCAGTACTTC	CASSLFGNRVDEQYF
14	.	TRBJ1-4	TRBV7-9	TRBD1	TGTGCCAGCAGTTTGACAGGGGCTAATGAAAAACTGTTTTTT	CASSLTGANEKLFF
15	.	TRBJ2-1	TRBV6-5	.	TGTGCCAGCAGTAGACCTAGCGCTGAAGGGAATGAGCAGTTCTTC	CASSRPSAEGNEQFF
14	.	TRBJ2-7	TRBV6-6	.	TGTGCCAGCAGCTCAGGATTACAAATCTACGAGCAGTACTTC	CASSSGLQIYEQYF
16	once	TRBJ1-1	TRBV28	TRBD1	TGTGCCAGCAGTTCCGATCCAGGGGGGGTTTACACTGAAGCTTTCTTT	CASSSDPGGVYTEAFF
16	.	TRBJ1-5	TRBV4-1	TRBD1	TGCGCCAGCAGCCTCACGGAGGGGGCCGTAAATCAGCCCCAGCATTTT	CASSLTEGAVNQPQHF
15	.	TRBJ2-7	TRBV7-9	TRBD2	TGTGCCAGCAGCTTAGATTTAGCGGGAGCAAGGGAGCAGTACTTC	CASSLDLAGAREQYF
13	.	TRBJ2-7	TRBV9	.	TGTGCCAGCAGCGTAGTGGAGGGCTACGAGCAGTACTTC	CASSVVEGYEQYF
16	few	TRBJ1-2	TRBV4-1	.	TGCGCCAGCAGCCAACCCACAGGGTCGACCTACTATGGCTACACCTTC	CASSQPTGSTYYGYTF
14	once	TRBJ1-2	TRBV5-1	.	TGCGCCAGCAGGAGCGAAGGAGCGCACTATGGCTACACCTTC	CASRSEGAHYGYTF
10	.	TRBJ2-7	TRBV2	.	TGTGCCAGCCAAACCTACGAGCAGTACTTC	CASQTYEQYF
15	.	TRBJ2-5	TRBV5-4	.	TGTGCCAGCAGCTTTGGGACACCGTACCAAGAGACCCAGTACTTC	CASSFGTPYQETQYF
18	.	TRBJ2-5	TRBV27	.	TGTGCCAGCAGTTTAGGATTTCGGGGAGGATTTTTTAGGGAGACCCAGTACTTC	CASSLGFRGGFFRETQYF
15	.	TRBJ1-4	TRBV11-3	TRBD1	TGTGCCAGCAGCGCACTACAGGGGGGGGATGAAAAACTGTTTTTT	CASSALQGGDEKLFF
16	.	TRBJ2-7	TRBV13	.	TGTGCCAGCAGCTCCCCCCAGGGTTGGGGGTTGGTCGAGCAGTACTTC	CASSSPQGWGLVEQYF
15	.	TRBJ2-7	TRBV27	.	TGTGCCAGCAGTTTTTCCGGCGGAATGGACTTCGAGCAGTACTTC	CASSFSGGMDFEQYF
14	.	TRBJ1-1	TRBV15	.	TGTGCCACCAGTTCTAAACGGGAGGGCACTGAAGCTTTCTTT	CATSSKREGTEAFF
14	.	TRBJ1-3	TRBV4-1	.	TGCGCCAGCAGCCAAGCTGAGGGTTTAAACACCATATATTTT	CASSQAEGLNTIYF
15	.	TRBJ1-5	TRBV19	TRBD1	TGTGCCAGTAGTATCACGACAGGGGGCAATCAGCCCCAGCATTTT	CASSITTGGNQPQHF
14	.	TRBJ2-5	TRBV28	.	TGTGCCAGCAGTTTAATTGAGGCCCAAGAGACCCAGTACTTC	CASSLIEAQETQYF
15	.	TRBJ2-1	TRBV27	.	TGTGCCAGCAGTTTAAGGGCGTACTCCTACAATGAGCAGTTCTTC	CASSLRAYSYNEQFF
15	.	TRBJ1-6	TRBV5-8	.	TGTGCCAGCAGCGCGCAGGGGTGGATTAATTCACCCCTCCACTTT	CASSAQGWINSPLHF
13	.	TRBJ2-7	TRBV10-2	TRBD1	TGCGCCAGCAGTGGGACAGGGGACTACGAGCAGTACTTC	CASSGTGDYEQYF
17	.	TRBJ2-5	TRBV7-9	.	TGTGCCAGCAGCTTAGTAGAGGGCCCCTGGGCTCAAGAGACCCAGTACTTC	CASSLVEGPWAQETQYF
16	.	TRBJ2-7	TRBV27	TRBD1	TGTGCCAGCAGTTTAACTGTACAGGGGGTTAGCTACGAGCAGTACTTC	CASSLTVQGVSYEQYF
13	.	TRBJ2-5	TRBV11-2	TRBD2	TGTGCCAGCAGCACAGCGGGAGAGGAGACCCAGTACTTC	CASSTAGEETQYF
18	.	TRBJ1-6	TRBV18	.	TGTGCCAGCTCACCACCTCCAGGGATTAGCTCCTATAATTCACCCCTCCACTTT	CASSPPPGISSYNSPLHF